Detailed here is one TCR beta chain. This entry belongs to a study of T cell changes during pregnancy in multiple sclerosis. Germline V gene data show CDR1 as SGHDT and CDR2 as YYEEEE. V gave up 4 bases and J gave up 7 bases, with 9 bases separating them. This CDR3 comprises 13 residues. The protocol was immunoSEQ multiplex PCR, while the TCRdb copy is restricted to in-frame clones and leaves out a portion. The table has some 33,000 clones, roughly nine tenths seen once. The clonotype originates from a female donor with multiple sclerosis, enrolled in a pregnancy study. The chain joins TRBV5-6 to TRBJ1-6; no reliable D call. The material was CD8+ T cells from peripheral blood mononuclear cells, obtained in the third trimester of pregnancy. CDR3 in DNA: TGTGCCAGCAGCCCCGGGATCAATTCACCCCTCCACTTT. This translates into CASSPGINSPLHF.